The clone carrying this TCR beta chain was seen repeatedly, ten times or more. Its antigen remains unidentified. The data belong to a study of T-cell reconstitution after alpha-beta-depleted transplantation in children. Study findings and constraints: The main origin of T-cell counts and diversity one year after transplant was newly produced T cells. For some patients, TCRbeta diversity was high at day 60 because of recipient T cells and thymic progenitors that survived. There were reportedly several hundred expanded graft clones from which alpha-beta T cells came about two months after transplant.

Construction of the TCRbeta library involved unique molecular identifiers. TCRdb recomputed calls from the PCR reads with MiXCR, one row per CDR3 protein. Among over 200,000 distinct CDR3 sequences listed, roughly a tenth were seen once. Trimming cost V 8 bases and J 4 bases, with 23 bases left between them. The CDR3 consists of 16 residues. Germline V lookup: CDR1 WSHSY, CDR2 SAAADI. The material was PBMCs, obtained before TCRalphabeta/CD19-depleted stem cell transplant. The chain combines TRBV10-2 with TRBJ1-1, with D perhaps matching TRBD1 (6 bases). This clonotype originated in a child less than two years old with acute myeloid leukemia, due to receive a stem cell transplant. CDR3 sequence reads: CASLDSGGGTGTEAFF. CDR3 coding DNA: TGCGCCAGCCTCGATTCGGGGGGCGGGACGGGCACTGAAGCTTTCTTT.